This entry lists 10 T cell receptor beta chains sequenced from one sample in a study of PD-L1 blockade in urothelial cancer. Time point meaning: pretreatment peripheral blood. Clones were sequenced by immunoSEQ multiplex PCR, and TCRdb holds only the in-frame ones, with some missing. The sample consists of about 74,000 clones, roughly 90% of them appearing once. The starting material was PBMCs, obtained around atezolizumab (anti-PD-L1) treatment. Receptor source: a man between 65 and 80 years old with urothelial cancer.

The chain combines TRBV27 with TRBJ1-2, with 9 bases aligning to TRBD1. Germline V gene sequence: CDR1 MNHEY, CDR2 SMNVEV (reference sequence). The CDR3 is 16 residues long. J gave up 5 bases and V 4 bases, and 11 bases lay outside the gene matches. In DNA form, the CDR3 reads TGTGCCAGCAGTTCCCACCCGGGACAGGGAAATTATGGCTACACCTTC. Translation gives CASSSHPGQGNYGYTF.

The J gene is TRBJ2-3, the V gene TRBV5-1; 8 positions agree with TRBD1. Germline CDR1 SGHRS, CDR2 YFSETQ. Trimming removed 0 bases from V and 0 bases from J; junction bases left unmatched: 9. This CDR3 region has 18 residues. Here the CDR3 reads CASSLDPDRVSSTDTQYF. The CDR3 DNA sequence: TGCGCCAGCAGCTTGGACCCGGACAGGGTGTCTAGCACAGATACGCAGTATTTT.

This clone was counted a single time. The genes are TRBV7-3 and TRBJ2-1, with D possibly TRBD1 on 6 matching bases. CDR3 length: 15 residues. Between the trimmed V and J ends, which lost 5 bases and 3 bases, there was a span of 14 bases. Germline V gives CDR1 SGHTA, CDR2 FQGTGA. For the CDR3, the DNA is TGTGCCAGCAGCCTCTATACAGGGAACTACAATGAGCAGTTCTTC. It specifies CASSLYTGNYNEQFF.

The V call is TRBV29-1, the J call TRBJ1-4; no clear D gene. Trimming removed 7 bases from V and 7 bases from J, with 7 bases in between. CDR3 length: 10 amino acids. Per the germline V gene, CDR1 is SQVTM and CDR2 is ANQGSEA. The CDR3 sequence is CSAFGEKLFF. The DNA for the CDR3 is TGCAGCGCCTTCGGTGAAAAACTGTTTTTT.

The chain is built from TRBV6-5 and TRBJ2-2; TRBD2 agrees at 10 bases. V gave up 7 bases and J gave up 5 bases; unmatched junction bases: 7. This CDR3 has 15 amino acids. Germline V lookup: CDR1 MNHEY, CDR2 SVGAGI. CDR3 sequence: CASKRLAGSTGELFF. CDR3 in DNA: TGTGCCAGCAAACGACTAGCGGGTTCGACCGGGGAGCTGTTTTTT.

This clone was counted once. V usage is TRBV5-1 and J usage is TRBJ1-1, with no clear D. In germline, CDR1 is SGHRS, CDR2 YFSETQ. V dropped 3 bases and J dropped 0 bases, with 6 bases sitting between them. CDR3 length: 13 amino acids. The CDR3 is CASSSHLNTEAFF. CDR3 sequence (DNA): TGCGCCAGCAGCTCCCACTTGAACACTGAAGCTTTCTTT.

The J gene is TRBJ1-2, the V gene TRBV5-1; 7 nucleotides align to TRBD1. CDR3 size: 15 residues. J was trimmed by 8 bases and V by 3 bases; bases with no gene match: 13. Per germline, CDR1 SGHRS and CDR2 YFSETQ. CDR3 protein: CASSSGGRGFGGYTF. The CDR3 DNA sequence: TGCGCCAGCAGCTCAGGGGGACGCGGTTTCGGAGGCTACACCTTC.

The sample holds one count of this clone. The gene calls are TRBV11-2 and TRBJ1-2, with a possible D match to TRBD1 (5 bases). Germline V CDR1 and CDR2: SGHAT, FQNNGV. The CDR3 extends over 19 amino acids. V was cut by 0 bases and J by 2 bases, with 22 bases left in between. This CDR3 is CASSLDGGFFVDPNYGYTF. Written as DNA, the CDR3 is TGTGCCAGCAGCTTAGATGGGGGGTTTTTCGTCGACCCCAACTATGGCTACACCTTC. The full variable domain, rest sourced from reference TRBV11-2 and TRBJ1-2, is EAGVAQSPRYKIIEKRQSVAFWCNPISGHATLYWYQQILGQGPKLLIQFQNNGVVDDSQLPKDRFSAERLKGVDSTLKIQPAKLEDSAVYLCASSLDGGFFVDPNYGYTFGSGTRLTVV.

The CDR3 sequence: CASSQEVGQVNTEAFF. The CDR3 nucleotides are TGTGCCAGCAGCCAAGAGGTGGGGCAGGTGAACACTGAAGCTTTCTTT. The V gene is TRBV4-2, the J gene TRBJ1-1, with TRBD1 as a possible D gene (5 bases). Trimming removed 0 bases from V and 0 bases from J, with 11 bases in between. The germline V gene has CDR1 LGHNA and CDR2 YNFKEQ. There are 16 residues in the CDR3.

The rearrangement links TRBV14 to TRBJ2-1, with 10 bases identical to TRBD2. This CDR3 has 15 residues. In germline, CDR1 is SGHDN, CDR2 FVKESK. V shed 6 bases and J 2 bases; nucleotides not matched to a gene: 4. The CDR3 loop is CASRQREGAYNEQFF. CDR3 nucleotides: TGTGCCAGCAGACAGCGGGAGGGTGCCTACAATGAGCAGTTCTTC. Complete variable domain (other parts from reference TRBV14 and TRBJ2-1): EAGVTQFPSHSVIEKGQTVTLRCDPISGHDNLYWYRRVMGKEIKFLLHFVKESKQDESGMPNNRFLAERTGGTYSTLKVQPAELEDSGVYFCASRQREGAYNEQFFGPGTRLTVL.